The clone carrying this TCR beta chain showed up many times. This entry belongs to a study of T-cell reconstitution after alpha-beta-depleted transplantation in children. Using unique molecular identifiers, the investigators prepared the TCRbeta library. TCRdb re-called the PCR reads with MiXCR, one entry per CDR3 protein. The table lists more than 20,000 distinct CDR3 sequences, 11% of them singletons. This specimen was PBMCs from the stem cell graft donor, taken from the stem cell graft. The clonotype originates from a human donor who donated a stem cell graft to a child with chronic granulomatous disease.

The CDR3 loop is CASSPYEGLSDTQYF. As DNA, the CDR3 is TGTGCCAGCAGCCCTTACGAGGGGCTGTCAGATACGCAGTATTTT. The rearrangement links TRBV7-8 to TRBJ2-3, with D perhaps being TRBD1 or TRBD2 (5 bases each). There are 15 residues in the CDR3. Trimming stripped 5 bases from V and 4 bases from J, with 16 bases between. The germline V gene has CDR1 SGHVS and CDR2 FQNEAQ. Looking up the rest from reference TRBV7-8 and TRBJ2-3 gives the full variable domain: GAGVSQSPRYKVAKRGQDVALRCDPISGHVSLFWYQQALGQGPEFLTYFQNEAQLDKSGLPSDRFFAERPEGSVSTLKIQRTQQEDSAVYLCASSPYEGLSDTQYFGPGTRLTVL.